The 22 T cell receptor beta chains given below trace back to one sample, sequenced in a study of T cells in Graves' hyperthyroidism and ophthalmopathy. TCR beta CDR3 sequences were amplified from RNA transcripts. Primed by the HTBI set, a first-round RT-PCR was run on the TCR CDR3. TCRdb re-called the multiplex PCR reads with MiXCR, one entry per CDR3 protein. The sample records around 340,000 distinct CDR3 sequences, about a sixth being singletons. The sequencing input was blood. The receptors were sampled from a middle-aged woman with Graves' ophthalmopathy.

A single count supports this clonotype. The gene calls are TRBV2 and TRBJ1-2; 11 nucleotides match TRBD1. This CDR3 contains 16 residues. The J segment lost 3 bases and the V segment lost 5 bases, leaving 8 bases of the junction unmatched. Germline lookup yields CDR1 SNHLY and CDR2 FYNNEI. In DNA, the CDR3 is TGTGCCAGCAGTCCTCCTCCGGGACAGGGGGACTATGGCTACACCTTC. Translation: CASSPPPGQGDYGYTF.

This clonotype was counted ten times or more. The chain is built from TRBV7-2 and TRBJ2-7; D unresolved. With 2 bases removed from V and 2 bases from J, the gap between germline ends came to 10 bases. Germline V gene data show CDR1 as SGHTA and CDR2 as FQGNSA. The CDR3 length is 14 residues. The CDR3 bases are TGTGCCAGCAGCTTACCGAAGCCCACCTACGAGCAGTACTTC. This codes for CASSLPKPTYEQYF.

In its sample, this clonotype was seen many times. The rearrangement uses TRBV7-8 and TRBJ2-7; D not certain. This CDR3 has 13 residues. Trimming shortened V by 7 bases and J by 2 bases, and 12 bases separated the two germline ends. Germline CDR1 and CDR2: SGHVS and FQNEAQ. The CDR3 protein is CASTKGLAYEQYF. The CDR3 bases are TGTGCCAGCACCAAAGGGCTAGCCTACGAGCAGTACTTC.

This clonotype was counted once. The V call is TRBV7-2, the J call TRBJ2-5; D gene uncertain. Per germline, CDR1 SGHTA and CDR2 FQGNSA. The CDR3 has 14 residues. V was trimmed by 1 base and J by 5 bases, leaving 11 bases between them. DNA of the CDR3: TGTGCCAGCAGCTTAGGGTGGCTGAGGGAGACCCAGTACTTC. As protein: CASSLGWLRETQYF. The whole variable domain, filled in from reference TRBV7-2 and TRBJ2-5, reads GAGVSQSPSNKVTEKGKDVELRCDPISGHTALYWYRQSLGQGLEFLIYFQGNSAPDKSGLPSDRFSAERTGGSVSTLTIQRTQQEDSAVYLCASSLGWLRETQYFGPGTRLLVL.

The V gene is TRBV20-1, the J gene TRBJ1-1, with 9 bases identical to TRBD1. J was trimmed by 4 bases and V by 2 bases; bases with no gene match: 2. Germline assignment: CDR1 DFQATT and CDR2 SNEGSKA (reference sequence). CDR3 length: 13 amino acids. CDR3 region: CSARNRGLTEAFF. The DNA of the CDR3 is TGCAGTGCTAGAAACAGGGGGCTCACTGAAGCTTTCTTT.

V is TRBV7-9 and J is TRBJ1-2; unclear D gene. CDR1 is SEHNR and CDR2 is FQNEAQ in the germline V gene (reference sequence). V lost 5 bases and J 5 bases, leaving 18 bases between the germline ends. The CDR3 consists of 15 residues. The CDR3 reads CASSEDDGTLYGYTF. DNA for the CDR3: TGTGCCAGCAGCGAGGATGATGGCACTCTGTATGGCTACACCTTC.

This clonotype was seen at least ten times. The chain couples TRBV6-2 or TRBV6-3 to TRBJ2-6; D is perhaps TRBD2 (5 bases). Trimming shortened V by 0 bases and J by 1 base, and 19 bases separated the two germline ends. Germline loops: CDR1 MNHEY, CDR2 SVGEGT. CDR3 length equals 20 residues. CDR3 DNA sequence: TGTGCCAGCAGTTACTCGTCGGACTCCCCCCTAGGATCTGGGGCCAACGTCCTGACTTTC. Translation: CASSYSSDSPLGSGANVLTF.

This clonotype was seen ten or more times. This chain joins TRBV19 and TRBJ2-7, with D unresolved. Germline CDR1 is LNHDA and CDR2 is SQIVND (reference sequence). The CDR3 length is 13 residues. Trimming removed 3 bases from V and 5 bases from J, with 11 bases in between. CDR3 region: CASSIKGLNEQYF. CDR3 in DNA: TGTGCCAGTAGTATTAAGGGTTTGAACGAGCAGTACTTC.

This clonotype appeared many times. The chain carries TRBV28 and TRBJ1-5; D call uncertain. The CDR3 runs 15 residues. V lost 7 bases and J lost 1, with 14 bases in between. CDR1 is MDHEN and CDR2 is SYDVKM in the germline V gene. CDR3 region: CASTRALGSNQPQHF. The CDR3 nucleotides read TGTGCCAGCACCCGGGCCCTGGGGAGCAATCAGCCCCAGCATTTT. Supplemented by reference TRBV28 and TRBJ1-5, the full variable domain reads DVKVTQSSRYLVKRTGEKVFLECVQDMDHENMFWYRQDPGLGLRLIYFSYDVKMKEKGDIPEGYSVSREKKERFSLILESASTNQTSMYLCASTRALGSNQPQHFGDGTRLSIL.

This clonotype was seen many times. The chain carries TRBV11-2 and TRBJ2-2; D is unclear. The V gene's germline CDR1 is SGHAT and CDR2 FQNNGV. This CDR3 is built from 14 residues. V lost 5 bases, J lost 1 base, and 8 bases lay in between. The CDR3 here is CASSLVQNTGELFF. The CDR3 nucleotides are TGTGCCAGCAGCCTCGTGCAGAACACCGGGGAGCTGTTTTTT.

This clonotype was detected ten times or more. CDR3 amino acids: CASSEPATYEQYF. In DNA form, the CDR3 reads TGCGCCAGCAGCGAGCCCGCTACCTACGAGCAGTACTTC. The chain recombines TRBV5-1 with TRBJ2-7; D is unclear. Trimming pared 4 bases from V and 2 bases from J, leaving 10 bases between. Per germline, CDR1 SGHRS and CDR2 YFSETQ. The CDR3 is 13 amino acids.

Comments on this clonotype: A much larger clone differs by one base, so this may be a read error. The gene calls are TRBV6-2 or TRBV6-3 and TRBJ2-7; maybe TRBD1 (6 bases). Per germline, CDR1 MNHEY and CDR2 SVGEGT. Trimming cost V 5 bases and J 2 bases, with 10 bases left between them. The length of the CDR3 is 13 residues. CDR3 protein: CASSKQGTYEQYF. CDR3 in DNA: TGTGCCAGCAGTAAACAGGGTACCTACGAGCAGTACTTC.

Of note for this clonotype: An end of the junction differs from the germline gene, which may be a read error. This chain links TRBV12-3 or TRBV12-4 with TRBJ1-5, with no clear D. CDR3 length: 17 amino acids. CDR3 DNA sequence: TGTGCCAGCAGTTTAGTATTCGGGATCGATAGCAATCAGCCCCAGCTTTTT. Protein product: CASSLVFGIDSNQPQLF.

The V call is TRBV18, the J call TRBJ2-3, with 13 positions matching TRBD2. The V gene's germline CDR1 is KGHSH and CDR2 LQKENI. The CDR3 loop spans 16 amino acids. J gave up 5 bases and V 5 bases, and 7 bases lay outside the gene matches. The CDR3 nucleotides are TGTGCCAGCTCAGTCGGACTAGCGGGAGTTGTAGATACGCAGTATTTT. This translates into CASSVGLAGVVDTQYF.

This CDR3 reads CASRGLAWQDKETQYF. The CDR3 nucleotides read TGTGCCAGCAGAGGACTTGCTTGGCAGGATAAAGAGACCCAGTACTTC. The chain has TRBV12-3 or TRBV12-4 and TRBJ2-5; weak D call: TRBD2 (5 bases). V lost 6 bases, J lost 3 bases, and 20 bases lay in between. The CDR3 has 16 residues.

This clonotype was seen many times. J is TRBJ1-5 and V is TRBV20-1, with a possible D match to TRBD1 (6 bases). The V gene's germline CDR1 is DFQATT and CDR2 SNEGSKA (reference sequence). Trimming cost V 3 bases and J 4 bases, with 22 bases left between them. This CDR3 has 17 residues. In nucleotides, the CDR3 is TGCAGTGCTAGGAGGGGCGGGGGGCCTCCGGGGAATCAGCCCCAGCATTTT. Translating it yields CSARRGGGPPGNQPQHF.

The chain recombines TRBV30 with TRBJ2-7; D possibly corresponds to TRBD1 (6 bases). Germline assignment: CDR1 GTSNPN and CDR2 SVGIG (reference sequence). The CDR3 has 16 amino acids. V lost 2 bases and J 7 bases, leaving 24 bases between the germline ends. The CDR3 is CAWSTPEGHPRGEQYF. The CDR3 DNA sequence: TGTGCCTGGAGTACCCCAGAGGGACACCCGAGGGGGGAGCAGTACTTC.

This clonotype was seen many times. This chain uses TRBV2 with TRBJ2-5, with D hard to call. This CDR3 region has 15 residues. Germline V gene data show CDR1 as SNHLY and CDR2 as FYNNEI. V gave up 2 bases and J gave up 7 bases, with 17 bases separating them. Here the CDR3 reads CASSETAVLRATQYF. DNA for the CDR3: TGTGCCAGCAGTGAAACTGCGGTACTAAGAGCGACCCAGTACTTC. The full variable domain, completed using reference TRBV2 and TRBJ2-5, is EPEVTQTPSHQVTQMGQEVILRCVPISNHLYFYWYRQILGQKVEFLVSFYNNEISEKSEIFDDQFSVERPDGSNFTLKIRSTKLEDSAMYFCASSETAVLRATQYFGPGTRLLVL.

The V call is TRBV6-5, the J call TRBJ2-4, with TRBD1 identical over 9 bases. The V gene end was trimmed by 0 bases and the J gene end by 8 bases; junction bases not matched to a gene: 2. Germline loops: CDR1 MNHEY, CDR2 SVGAGI. This CDR3 spans 14 amino acids. CDR3 in amino acids: CASSYSTGGDIQYF. Written as DNA, the CDR3 is TGTGCCAGCAGTTACTCGACAGGGGGGGACATTCAGTACTTC.

At least ten counts were recorded for this clonotype. V is TRBV28 and J is TRBJ1-5; no clear D. The CDR3 loop spans 15 amino acids. Germline V gene sequence: CDR1 MDHEN, CDR2 SYDVKM. Trimming took off 10 bases at V and 0 bases at J, with 16 bases between the two ends. The CDR3 protein is CATSRSRNSNQPQHF. The CDR3 region has the DNA TGTGCCACTAGCCGGTCCAGGAATAGCAATCAGCCCCAGCATTTT.

In this sample, this clonotype turned up many times. The CDR3 DNA reads as TGCAGTGCTAGAGATCGCGTCAGCTGGGACTATGGCTACACCTTC. It yields the protein CSARDRVSWDYGYTF. The gene calls are TRBV20-1 and TRBJ1-2; D uncertain. The CDR3 length is 15 residues. Germline V CDR1 and CDR2: DFQATT, SNEGSKA (reference sequence). The V gene lost 0 bases and the J gene lost 3 bases, with 14 bases spanning the gap.

The chain has TRBV30 and TRBJ1-6; D is uncertain. Trimming stripped 5 bases from V and 11 bases from J, with 31 bases between. CDR1 and CDR2 (germline): GTSNPN, SVGIG (reference sequence). This CDR3 comprises 18 residues. CDR3 in amino acids: CAWGSLKKTESHFPPLHF. CDR3 DNA sequence: TGTGCCTGGGGATCCCTAAAAAAGACCGAGTCCCATTTTCCACCCCTCCACTTT.